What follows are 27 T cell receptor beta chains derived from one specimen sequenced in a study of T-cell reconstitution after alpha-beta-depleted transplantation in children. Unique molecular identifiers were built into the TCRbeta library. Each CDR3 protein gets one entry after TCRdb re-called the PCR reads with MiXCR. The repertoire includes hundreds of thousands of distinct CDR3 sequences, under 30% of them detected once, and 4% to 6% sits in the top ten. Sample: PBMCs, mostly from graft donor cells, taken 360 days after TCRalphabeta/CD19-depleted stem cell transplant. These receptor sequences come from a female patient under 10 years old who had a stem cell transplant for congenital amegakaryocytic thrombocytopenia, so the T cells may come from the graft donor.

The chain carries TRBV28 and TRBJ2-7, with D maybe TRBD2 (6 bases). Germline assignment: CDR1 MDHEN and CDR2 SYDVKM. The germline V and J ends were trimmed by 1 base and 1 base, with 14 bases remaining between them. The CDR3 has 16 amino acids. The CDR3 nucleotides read TGTGCCAGCAGTTTATCTTTAGCAGGGACTTCCTACGAGCAGTACTTC. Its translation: CASSLSLAGTSYEQYF.

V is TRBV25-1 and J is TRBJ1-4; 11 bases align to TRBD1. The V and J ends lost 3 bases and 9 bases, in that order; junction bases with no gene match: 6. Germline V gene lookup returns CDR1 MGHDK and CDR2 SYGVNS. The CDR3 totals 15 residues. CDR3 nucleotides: TGTGCCAGCAGTGACCCGGGACAGGGGGAGAAAAAACTGTTTTTT. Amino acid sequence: CASSDPGQGEKKLFF. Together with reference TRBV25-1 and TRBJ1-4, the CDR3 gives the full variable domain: EADIYQTPRYLVIGTGKKITLECSQTMGHDKMYWYQQDPGMELHLIHYSYGVNSTEKGDLSSESTVSRIRTEHFPLTLESARPSHTSQYLCASSDPGQGEKKLFFGSGTQLSVL.

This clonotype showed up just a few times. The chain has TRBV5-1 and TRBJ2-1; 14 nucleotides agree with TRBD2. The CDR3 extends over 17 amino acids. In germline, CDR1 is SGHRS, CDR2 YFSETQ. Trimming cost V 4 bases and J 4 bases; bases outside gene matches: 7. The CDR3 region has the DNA TGCGCCAGCAGCCCGGAGACTAGCGGGAGGGGATACAATGAGCAGTTCTTC. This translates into CASSPETSGRGYNEQFF.

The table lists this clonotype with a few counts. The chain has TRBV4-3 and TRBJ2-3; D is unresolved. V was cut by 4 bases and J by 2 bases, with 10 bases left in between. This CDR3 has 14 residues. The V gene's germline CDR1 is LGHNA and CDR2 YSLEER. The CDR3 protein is CASSLLENTDTQYF. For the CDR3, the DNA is TGCGCCAGCAGCCTCTTGGAAAACACAGATACGCAGTATTTT.

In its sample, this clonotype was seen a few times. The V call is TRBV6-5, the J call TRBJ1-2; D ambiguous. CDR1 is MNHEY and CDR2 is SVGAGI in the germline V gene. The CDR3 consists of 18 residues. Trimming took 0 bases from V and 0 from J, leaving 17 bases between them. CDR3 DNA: TGTGCCAGCAGTTACTCACCGGCCTTCTCCGGGGCTAACTATGGCTACACCTTC. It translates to CASSYSPAFSGANYGYTF.

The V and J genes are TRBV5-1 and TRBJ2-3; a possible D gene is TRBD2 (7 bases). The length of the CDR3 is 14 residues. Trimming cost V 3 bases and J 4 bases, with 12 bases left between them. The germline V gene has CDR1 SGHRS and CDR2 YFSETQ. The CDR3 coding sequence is TGCGCCAGCAGCTCCCCGGGGGGCGCAGATACGCAGTATTTT. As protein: CASSSPGGADTQYF.

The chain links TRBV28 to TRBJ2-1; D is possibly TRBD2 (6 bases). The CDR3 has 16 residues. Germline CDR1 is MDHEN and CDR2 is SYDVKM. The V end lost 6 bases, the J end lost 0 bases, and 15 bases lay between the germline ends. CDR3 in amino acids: CASSPGVSSSYNEQFF. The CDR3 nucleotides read TGTGCCAGCAGCCCGGGGGTCTCCAGCTCCTACAATGAGCAGTTCTTC.

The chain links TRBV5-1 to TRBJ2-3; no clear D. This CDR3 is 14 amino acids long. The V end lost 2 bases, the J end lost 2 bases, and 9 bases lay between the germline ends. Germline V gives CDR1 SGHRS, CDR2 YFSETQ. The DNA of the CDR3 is TGCGCCAGCAGCTTCTTAGCCGTCACAGATACGCAGTATTTT. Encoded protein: CASSFLAVTDTQYF.

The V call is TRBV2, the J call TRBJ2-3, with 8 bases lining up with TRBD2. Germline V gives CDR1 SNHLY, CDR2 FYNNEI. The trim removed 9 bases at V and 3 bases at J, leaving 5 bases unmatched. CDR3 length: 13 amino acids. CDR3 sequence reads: CARKSGRTDTQYF. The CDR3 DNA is TGTGCCAGGAAGAGCGGGAGAACAGATACGCAGTATTTT.

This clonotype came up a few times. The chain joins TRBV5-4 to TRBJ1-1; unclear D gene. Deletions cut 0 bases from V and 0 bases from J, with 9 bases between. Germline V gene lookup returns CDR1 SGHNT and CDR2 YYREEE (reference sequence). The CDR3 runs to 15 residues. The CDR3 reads CASSLVPEMNTEAFF. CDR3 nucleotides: TGTGCCAGCAGCTTGGTTCCGGAGATGAACACTGAAGCTTTCTTT.

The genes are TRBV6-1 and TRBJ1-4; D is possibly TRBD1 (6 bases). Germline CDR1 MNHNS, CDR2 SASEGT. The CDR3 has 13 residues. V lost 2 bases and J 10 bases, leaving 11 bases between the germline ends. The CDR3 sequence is CASSESGVGKLFF. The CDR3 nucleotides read TGTGCCAGCAGTGAATCAGGGGTCGGAAAACTGTTTTTT.

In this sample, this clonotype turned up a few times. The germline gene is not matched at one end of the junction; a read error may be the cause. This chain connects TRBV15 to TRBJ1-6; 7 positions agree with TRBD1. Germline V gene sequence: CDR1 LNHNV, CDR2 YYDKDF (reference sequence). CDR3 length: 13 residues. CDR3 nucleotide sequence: TGTGCCACGAGCAGGGGGGTAAATTCACCCCTCCACTTT. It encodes CATSRGVNSPLHF.

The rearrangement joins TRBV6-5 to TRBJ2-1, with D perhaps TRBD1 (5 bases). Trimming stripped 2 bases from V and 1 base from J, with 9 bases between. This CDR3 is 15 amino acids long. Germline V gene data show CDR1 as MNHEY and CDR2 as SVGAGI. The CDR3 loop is CASSYVDRSYNEQFF. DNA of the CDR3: TGTGCCAGCAGTTACGTAGACAGATCCTACAATGAGCAGTTCTTC.

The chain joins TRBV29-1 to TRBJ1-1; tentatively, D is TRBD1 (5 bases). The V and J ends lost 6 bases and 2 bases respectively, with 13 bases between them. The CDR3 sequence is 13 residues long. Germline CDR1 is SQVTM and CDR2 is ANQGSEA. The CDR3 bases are TGCAGCGTCACCGACAGAATCAACACTGAAGCTTTCTTT. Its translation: CSVTDRINTEAFF.

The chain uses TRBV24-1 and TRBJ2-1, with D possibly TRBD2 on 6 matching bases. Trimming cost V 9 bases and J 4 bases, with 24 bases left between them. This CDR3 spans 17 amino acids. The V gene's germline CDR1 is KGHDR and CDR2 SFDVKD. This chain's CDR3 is CATEPTRGSSSYNEQFF. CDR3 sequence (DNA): TGTGCCACCGAACCAACACGGGGGTCCTCTTCTTACAATGAGCAGTTCTTC.

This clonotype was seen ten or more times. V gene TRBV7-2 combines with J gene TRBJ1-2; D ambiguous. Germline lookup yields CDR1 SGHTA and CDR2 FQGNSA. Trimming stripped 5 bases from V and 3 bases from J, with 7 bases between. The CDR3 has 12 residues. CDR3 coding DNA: TGTGCCAGCAGCACCGAGTACTATGGCTACACCTTC. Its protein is CASSTEYYGYTF.

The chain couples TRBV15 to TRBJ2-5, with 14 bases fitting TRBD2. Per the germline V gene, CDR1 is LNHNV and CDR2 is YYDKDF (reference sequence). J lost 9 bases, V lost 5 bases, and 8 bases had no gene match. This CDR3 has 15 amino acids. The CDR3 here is CATSPGLAGESPQYF. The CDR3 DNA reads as TGTGCCACCAGCCCGGGACTAGCGGGAGAGTCGCCCCAGTACTTC.

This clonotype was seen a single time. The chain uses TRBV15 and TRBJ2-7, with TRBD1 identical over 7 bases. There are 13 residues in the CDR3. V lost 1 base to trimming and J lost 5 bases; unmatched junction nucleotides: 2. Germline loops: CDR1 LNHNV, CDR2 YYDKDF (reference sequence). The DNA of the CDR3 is TGTGCCACCAGCAGAGGTACAGGGGACGAGCAGTACTTC. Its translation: CATSRGTGDEQYF.

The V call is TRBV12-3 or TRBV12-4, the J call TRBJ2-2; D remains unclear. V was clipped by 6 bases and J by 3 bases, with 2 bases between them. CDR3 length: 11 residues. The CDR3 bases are TGTGCCAGCAGGTACACCGGGGAGCTGTTTTTT. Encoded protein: CASRYTGELFF.

CDR3 amino acids: CASSPLGGDSYEQYF. CDR3 nucleotide sequence: TGTGCCAGCAGCCCCCTCGGAGGGGACAGCTACGAGCAGTACTTC. The V gene is TRBV11-2, the J gene TRBJ2-7; D possibly corresponds to TRBD1 (7 bases). CDR3 length: 15 amino acids. Trimming removed 5 bases from V and 3 bases from J, with 17 bases in between. Germline V gene lookup returns CDR1 SGHAT and CDR2 FQNNGV. The full variable domain, completed using reference TRBV11-2 and TRBJ2-7, is EAGVAQSPRYKIIEKRQSVAFWCNPISGHATLYWYQQILGQGPKLLIQFQNNGVVDDSQLPKDRFSAERLKGVDSTLKIQPAKLEDSAVYLCASSPLGGDSYEQYFGPGTRLTVT.

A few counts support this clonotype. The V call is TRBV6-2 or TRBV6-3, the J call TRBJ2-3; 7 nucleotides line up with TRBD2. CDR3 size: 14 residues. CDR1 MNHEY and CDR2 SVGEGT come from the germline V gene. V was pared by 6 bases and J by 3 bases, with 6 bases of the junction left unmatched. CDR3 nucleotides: TGTGCCAGCAGGCCCAGCGGGATAACAGATACGCAGTATTTT. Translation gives CASRPSGITDTQYF.

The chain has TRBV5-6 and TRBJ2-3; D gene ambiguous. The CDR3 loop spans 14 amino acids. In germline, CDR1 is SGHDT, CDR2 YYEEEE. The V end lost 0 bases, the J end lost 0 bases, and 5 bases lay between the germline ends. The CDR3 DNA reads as TGTGCCAGCAGCTTGGCCCCTAGCACAGATACGCAGTATTTT. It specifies CASSLAPSTDTQYF.

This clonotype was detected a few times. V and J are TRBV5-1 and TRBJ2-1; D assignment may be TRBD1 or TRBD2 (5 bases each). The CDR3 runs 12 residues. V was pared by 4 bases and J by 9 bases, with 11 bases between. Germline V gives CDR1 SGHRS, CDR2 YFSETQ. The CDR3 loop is CASSVTGGEQFF. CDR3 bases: TGCGCCAGCAGCGTTACAGGAGGTGAGCAGTTCTTC.

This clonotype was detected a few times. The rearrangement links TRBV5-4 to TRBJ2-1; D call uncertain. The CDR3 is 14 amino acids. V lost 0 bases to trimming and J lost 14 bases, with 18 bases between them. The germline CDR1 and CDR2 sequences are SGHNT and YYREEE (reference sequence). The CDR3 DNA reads TGTGCCAGCAGCTTGGTCCATCTTCCAATGATGGAGTTCTTC. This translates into CASSLVHLPMMEFF.

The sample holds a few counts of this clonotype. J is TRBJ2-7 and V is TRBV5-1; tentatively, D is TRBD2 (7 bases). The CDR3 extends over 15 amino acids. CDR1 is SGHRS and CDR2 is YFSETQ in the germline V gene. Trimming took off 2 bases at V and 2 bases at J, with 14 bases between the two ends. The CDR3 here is CASSLVAGAPYEQYF. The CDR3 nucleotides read TGCGCCAGCAGCTTAGTGGCGGGGGCCCCCTACGAGCAGTACTTC.

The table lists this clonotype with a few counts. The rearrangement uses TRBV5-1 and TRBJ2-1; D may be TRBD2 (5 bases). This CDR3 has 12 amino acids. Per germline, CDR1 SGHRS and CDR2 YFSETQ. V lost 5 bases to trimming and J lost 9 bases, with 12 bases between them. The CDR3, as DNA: TGCGCCAGCAGGATGGAAGGAGGTGAGCAGTTCTTC. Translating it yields CASRMEGGEQFF.

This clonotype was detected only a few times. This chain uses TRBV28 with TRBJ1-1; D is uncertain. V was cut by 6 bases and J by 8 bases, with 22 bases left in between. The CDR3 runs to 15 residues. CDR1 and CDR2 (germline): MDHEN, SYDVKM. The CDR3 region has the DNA TGTGCCAGCAGACTCAAAGGACGGGGTAAAGCGGAAGCTTTCTTT. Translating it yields CASRLKGRGKAEAFF.